This TCR beta chain was retrieved from a study of control samples from healthy donors and cancer patients. The CDR3 has 13 residues. V gave up 8 bases and J gave up 7 bases; unmatched junction bases: 10. Germline-derived CDR1 and CDR2 are MDHEN and SYDVKM. The protocol was immunoSEQ multiplex PCR, while the TCRdb copy is restricted to in-frame clones and leaves out a portion. The sample lists around 170,000 clones; 80% to 95% were seen once. V and J are TRBV28 and TRBJ1-1; 7 nucleotides agree with TRBD1. The sequence came from a woman aged 25 to 39 in good health. The sequenced sample consisted of blood. DNA for the CDR3: TGTGCCAGCTCGGACAGGTGGCAATATGAAGCTTTCTTT. It is translated as CASSDRWQYEAFF. The full variable domain, completed using reference TRBV28 and TRBJ1-1, is DVKVTQSSRYLVKRTGEKVFLECVQDMDHENMFWYRQDPGLGLRLIYFSYDVKMKEKGDIPEGYSVSREKKERFSLILESASTNQTSMYLCASSDRWQYEAFFGQGTRLTVV.